This TCR beta chain was identified in a study of CD8+CD57+ T cells in acquired aplastic anemia. General study results and limits: Almost 30 shared CD8+ CDR3s appeared highly expressed within patients' immunodominant clones. Patients and healthy controls showed no significant CD8+ Simpson's diversity difference.

It was genomic DNA that served as the template for profiling TCR beta VDJ and CDR3. TCRdb used MiXCR to reprocess the reads, holding one entry per CDR3 protein. Seen here are 200,000 or so distinct CDR3 sequences, approximately 50% observed once, and the top ten hold approximately 9.7%. Trimming removed 0 bases at V and 3 bases at J, with 16 bases between. The length of the CDR3 is 16 residues. The germline V gene has CDR1 DFQATT and CDR2 SNEGSKA (reference sequence). This clonotype was counted many times. Its specificity is not known. The authors sequenced patients whose flow cytometry had shown CD8+CD57+ cell expansion.

The genes are TRBV20-1 and TRBJ2-3, with D perhaps TRBD2 (5 bases). The TCR originated in a human donor with aplastic anemia. Sequencing input: sorted CD4+, CD8+, or CD8+CD57+ T cells (not recorded which) from PBMCs. The DNA for the CDR3 is TGCAGTGCTAGAGACCTAGCCCCTACCCCTACAGATACGCAGTATTTT. Encoded protein: CSARDLAPTPTDTQYF.